The next 26 T cell receptor beta chains were all read from a single sample in a study of T cells in Graves' hyperthyroidism and ophthalmopathy. RNA transcripts provided the source from which TCR beta CDR3 regions were amplified. Researchers ran a first-round RT-PCR on the TCR CDR3 using the HTBI primer set. From the multiplex PCR reads, TCRdb called clonotypes with MiXCR, one entry per CDR3 protein. This table has fewer than 650,000 distinct CDR3 sequences, roughly 14% appearing once. The material sequenced was blood. These TCRs come from a woman aged 40 to 50 with Graves' ophthalmopathy.

This clonotype was found many times. The junction does not match germline at one end; this may be a read error. The chain couples TRBV6-4 to TRBJ2-2; TRBD2 aligns across 9 bases. Germline lookup yields CDR1 MRHNA and CDR2 SNTAGT. The CDR3 totals 18 residues. For the CDR3, the DNA is TGTGCCAGCAGGGACTGGGCGGGAGGGCCCGGTGGGACCGGGGAGCTGTTTTTT. This translates into CASRDWAGGPGGTGELFF.

This clonotype has a count of ten or more. V usage is TRBV10-3 and J usage is TRBJ2-7; TRBD2 agrees at 9 bases. The CDR3 sequence is 14 residues long. Germline V gene sequence: CDR1 ENHRY, CDR2 SYGVKD. The V and J ends lost 3 bases and 3 bases, in that order; junction bases with no gene match: 3. The CDR3 sequence: CAISDTTSGYEQYF. CDR3 sequence (DNA): TGTGCCATCAGTGATACGACTAGCGGCTACGAGCAGTACTTC.

The chain joins TRBV29-1 to TRBJ1-5; D is possibly TRBD1 (5 bases). Germline-derived CDR1 and CDR2 are SQVTM and ANQGSEA. The CDR3 runs to 12 residues. V was shortened by 6 bases and J by 7 bases, with 13 bases between the two germline ends. DNA of the CDR3: TGCAGCGTAAAGGGACCCGGACAGCCCCAGCATTTT. Translated: CSVKGPGQPQHF.

This clonotype was detected ten times or more. V gene TRBV12-3 or TRBV12-4 combines with J gene TRBJ1-1, with a possible D match to TRBD1 (5 bases). The CDR3 is 13 residues long. Between the trimmed V and J ends, which lost 6 bases and 6 bases, there was a span of 14 bases. The CDR3 DNA is TGTGCCAGCAGCCCCATTGGGGCATCTGAAGCTTTCTTT. Its protein product is CASSPIGASEAFF.

This sequence joins TRBV25-1 and TRBJ2-1, with 7 bases matching TRBD2. Germline lookup yields CDR1 MGHDK and CDR2 SYGVNS. The CDR3 runs to 15 residues. V lost 6 bases to trimming and J lost 0 bases; unmatched junction nucleotides: 5. The DNA of the CDR3 is TGTGCCAGCAGGGGGGGGGGGAGCTCCTACAATGAGCAGTTCTTC. Protein: CASRGGGSSYNEQFF.

This clonotype was detected many times. This rearrangement joins TRBV6-2 or TRBV6-3 to TRBJ1-2; weak D call: TRBD1 (6 bases). Germline CDR1 is MNHEY and CDR2 is SVGEGT. V lost 7 bases to trimming and J lost 4 bases, with 16 bases between them. CDR3 length: 14 residues. The CDR3 spells CASTNRATGYGYTF. In nucleotides, the CDR3 is TGTGCCAGCACCAACAGGGCCACAGGCTATGGCTACACCTTC.

This clonotype was recorded many times. The chain combines TRBV28 with TRBJ1-2; 8 bases are shared with TRBD1. Trimming at V came to 0 bases and at J to 8 bases, leaving 5 bases not matched to a gene. The CDR3 is 14 residues long. Per the germline V gene, CDR1 is MDHEN and CDR2 is SYDVKM. CDR3 in amino acids: CASSLWSRGQGYTF. The CDR3 DNA reads TGTGCCAGCAGTTTATGGTCCAGGGGGCAAGGCTACACCTTC.

This clonotype was detected ten times or more. The CDR3 loop reads CASGKSGANVLTF. The DNA of the CDR3 is TGTGCCAGCGGGAAGTCTGGGGCCAACGTCCTGACTTTC. The rearrangement links TRBV12-3 or TRBV12-4 to TRBJ2-6; D remains unclear. V was clipped by 8 bases and J by 1 base, with 6 bases between them. CDR3 length equals 13 residues.

This clonotype was counted many times. The rearrangement links TRBV28 to TRBJ1-1, with D unresolved. CDR3 length: 14 amino acids. In germline, CDR1 is MDHEN, CDR2 SYDVKM. Trimming stripped 3 bases from V and 4 bases from J, with 12 bases between. The CDR3 here is CASSLDWGVTEAFF. In nucleotides, the CDR3 is TGTGCCAGCAGTTTGGATTGGGGAGTCACTGAAGCTTTCTTT.

This clonotype was detected many times. The chain carries TRBV7-2 and TRBJ2-7; the match to TRBD2 covers 10 bases. Germline CDR1 reads SGHTA; CDR2 reads FQGNSA. V lost 3 bases, J lost 4 bases, and 6 bases stayed unmatched. The CDR3 totals 15 residues. CDR3 amino acids: CASSLSSGSGYEQYF. The CDR3 DNA sequence: TGTGCCAGCAGCTTGTCTAGCGGGAGTGGGTACGAGCAGTACTTC.

This clonotype was picked up many times. The chain is built from TRBV28 and TRBJ1-5; 9 bases match TRBD1. Trimming at V came to 1 base and at J to 3 bases, leaving 4 bases not matched to a gene. In germline, CDR1 is MDHEN, CDR2 SYDVKM. This CDR3 is built from 16 residues. CDR3 residues: CASSLLGQGLNQPQHF. The DNA for the CDR3 is TGTGCCAGCAGTTTATTGGGACAGGGTCTCAATCAGCCCCAGCATTTT.

This clonotype was counted ten times or more. The CDR3 coding sequence is TGTGCCAGCAGTTGGGGGACAGGGGTATACGAGCAGTACTTC. Translating it yields CASSWGTGVYEQYF. The J gene is TRBJ2-7, the V gene TRBV27; TRBD1 aligns across 10 bases. The junction had 4 bases not matched to a gene; V was cut back by 4 bases and J by 4 bases. The V gene's germline CDR1 is MNHEY and CDR2 SMNVEV (reference sequence). CDR3 length: 14 residues.

This clonotype was detected many times. The V and J genes are TRBV27 and TRBJ2-7; no clear D. Germline lookup yields CDR1 MNHEY and CDR2 SMNVEV (reference sequence). The V gene lost 4 bases and the J gene lost 2 bases, with 9 bases spanning the gap. The CDR3 is 13 residues long. Here the CDR3 DNA reads TGTGCCAGCAGTTCCACAGTGGCCTACGAGCAGTACTTC. This codes for CASSSTVAYEQYF.

V usage is TRBV29-1 and J usage is TRBJ2-5; D assignment may be TRBD1 or TRBD2 (6 bases each). V was clipped by 7 bases and J by 0 bases, with 12 bases between them. The germline gives CDR1 SQVTM, CDR2 ANQGSEA. There are 13 residues in the CDR3. CDR3 loop: CSGGDTNQETQYF. The CDR3 nucleotides read TGCAGCGGGGGGGACACAAACCAAGAGACCCAGTACTTC. The variable domain in full, with the rest retrieved from reference TRBV29-1 and TRBJ2-5, is SAVISQKPSRDICQRGTSLTIQCQVDSQVTMMFWYRQQPGQSLTLIATANQGSEATYESGFVIDKFPISRPNLTFSTLTVSNMSPEDSSIYLCSGGDTNQETQYFGPGTRLLVL.

This clonotype showed up many times. The V call is TRBV12-3 or TRBV12-4, the J call TRBJ2-7, with 7 bases fitting TRBD1. V lost 6 bases, J lost 3 bases, and 8 bases stayed unmatched. The CDR3 consists of 14 residues. The CDR3 bases are TGTGCCAGCAGAATAGGGGACAGCCACTACGAGCAGTACTTC. Residues: CASRIGDSHYEQYF.

This clonotype was picked up many times. The chain joins TRBV12-3 or TRBV12-4 to TRBJ1-5; 7 bases map to TRBD1. This CDR3 is 14 amino acids long. The V gene end was trimmed by 6 bases and the J gene end by 5 bases; junction bases not matched to a gene: 7. This chain's CDR3 is CASRSWQGDQPQHF. CDR3 nucleotides: TGTGCCAGCAGGTCGTGGCAGGGGGATCAGCCCCAGCATTTT.

This clonotype was counted ten times or more. The V call is TRBV28, the J call TRBJ1-6; D unresolved. Germline CDR1 reads MDHEN; CDR2 reads SYDVKM. The CDR3 covers 15 residues. V lost 7 bases and J lost 1, with 11 bases in between. Written as DNA, the CDR3 is TGTGCCAGCAATCCCGTTGGGTCCTATAATTCACCCCTCCACTTT. Translating it yields CASNPVGSYNSPLHF.

There are many counts of this clonotype. V gene TRBV28 combines with J gene TRBJ1-5; D is ambiguous. Trimming removed 3 bases from V and 4 bases from J, with 19 bases in between. CDR3 size: 17 residues. Germline V lookup: CDR1 MDHEN, CDR2 SYDVKM. The CDR3 spells CASSFLLGGDDNQPQHF. The CDR3 bases are TGTGCCAGCAGTTTTCTCCTGGGCGGGGATGATAATCAGCCCCAGCATTTT.

This clonotype was detected many times. This rearrangement joins TRBV28 to TRBJ1-5; weak D call: TRBD1 (6 bases). V was cut by 6 bases and J by 0 bases, with 15 bases left in between. Germline values: CDR1 MDHEN, CDR2 SYDVKM. The CDR3 consists of 16 residues. The DNA for the CDR3 is TGTGCCAGCAGCTGGGGAACAGGGTTTAGCAATCAGCCCCAGCATTTT. This gives the protein CASSWGTGFSNQPQHF.

This clonotype was picked up many times. The chain couples TRBV7-2 to TRBJ1-1; weak D call: TRBD1 (5 bases). The CDR3 runs 12 residues. V lost 3 bases to trimming and J lost 5 bases, with 7 bases between them. CDR1 and CDR2 from the germline V gene are SGHTA and FQGNSA. The CDR3 region has the DNA TGTGCCAGCAGCTTCGACAGTACTGAAGCTTTCTTT. As protein: CASSFDSTEAFF.

This clonotype appeared many times. This CDR3 reads CASTPSGTGNTGELFF. The CDR3 DNA is TGTGCCAGCACACCCTCCGGGACTGGTAACACCGGGGAGCTGTTTTTT. This chain links TRBV6-4 with TRBJ2-2, with a possible D match to TRBD2 (6 bases). CDR3 length: 16 amino acids. Germline values: CDR1 MRHNA, CDR2 SNTAGT. With 7 bases removed from V and 2 bases from J, the gap between germline ends came to 17 bases.

This clonotype was observed a handful of times. A much larger clone lies one base from this, so it may be a read error. Because it lacks the conserved phenylalanine or tryptophan at the end, this CDR3 is likely a read error. The rearrangement links TRBV6-1 to TRBJ2-5; tentative D call: TRBD2 (6 bases). The CDR3 sequence is 13 residues long. Germline V CDR1 and CDR2: MNHNS, SASEGT. Trimming cost V 7 bases and J 7 bases, with 16 bases left between them. CDR3 amino acids: CASTQAGPGTQYL. The CDR3 DNA sequence: TGTGCCAGCACTCAGGCGGGGCCCGGGACCCAGTACCTC.

This clonotype was recorded many times. The chain uses TRBV6-2 or TRBV6-3 and TRBJ1-5; D is uncertain. V was pared by 6 bases and J by 1 base, with 10 bases between. The CDR3 totals 14 residues. The germline V gene encodes CDR1 MNHEY and CDR2 SVGEGT. CDR3: CASRERRSNQPQHF. In nucleotides, the CDR3 is TGTGCCAGCAGGGAAAGGCGAAGCAATCAGCCCCAGCATTTT.

This clonotype has just a few counts. The rearrangement joins TRBV6-5 to TRBJ2-7, with D tentatively TRBD1 (6 bases). This CDR3 is built from 11 residues. Trimming shortened V by 9 bases and J by 3 bases, and 9 bases separated the two germline ends. In germline, CDR1 is MNHEY, CDR2 SVGAGI. The CDR3 region is CARDSYYEQYF. The CDR3 bases are TGTGCCAGGGACAGTTACTACGAGCAGTACTTC.

The sample holds many counts of this clonotype. A much larger clonotype is one base distant, so this may be a read error. The chain is built from TRBV14 and TRBJ2-2; D uncertain. The V gene's germline CDR1 is SGHDN and CDR2 FVKESK. The CDR3 runs 11 residues. V lost 3 bases to trimming and J lost 6 bases, with 2 bases between them. The CDR3 is CASSHAGELFF. In nucleotides, the CDR3 is TGTGCCAGCAGCCATGCCGGGGAGCTGTTTTTT.

This clonotype was seen at least ten times. The chain joins TRBV28 to TRBJ1-2; D is unresolved. The CDR3 length is 17 residues. Trimming took 6 bases from V and 3 from J, leaving 23 bases between them. The germline CDR1 and CDR2 sequences are MDHEN and SYDVKM. This CDR3 is CASSLLGINYYYYGYTF. In DNA form, the CDR3 reads TGTGCCAGCAGCCTACTCGGTATAAACTACTACTACTATGGCTACACCTTC.